This TCR beta chain is drawn from a study of vaccination and CD4 T cells after COVID-19 (dated by TCRdb to between 2021 and 2023). For the study in its entirety: Every convalescent patient had a positive nasal swab PCR test for SARS-CoV-2, with mild disease in 9 or 10 patients and severe disease in one. In control cultures, a CEFX viral epitope pool was used as positive control, an HIV-1 Nef peptide pool was used as negative control, or no peptide was added. The convalescent cohort included six males and four females, with two Hispanic individuals, seven Caucasians, two Asians and one multiracial person. The cultures were stimulated with overlapping spike peptide pools from SARS-CoV-2 and from the common cold coronaviruses HCoV-NL63, HCoV-OC43 and HCoV-229E. Participants got two doses of the Pfizer-BioNTech BNT162b2 vaccine (n=8) or two doses of the Moderna mRNA-1273 vaccine (n=2). The time from the second vaccine dose to post-vaccine blood sampling had a median of roughly 70 days and ranged from roughly 12 to 241 days. Post-COVID blood samples from convalescent patients were collected a median of roughly 100 days after diagnosis, with a range of roughly 30 to 161 days. In ten to eleven COVID-19 convalescent patients and a few infection-naive healthy vaccine recipients, researchers compared the spike-specific CD4+ TCR repertoire from before mRNA vaccination with the repertoire from after. Beyond this particular receptor, the publication reports: An increase in the median number of SARS-CoV-2-reactive clonotypes from more than 20 after infection to roughly 36 after vaccination was observed, but the change was not found to be significant. Among convalescent patients, a median about 90% of the SARS-CoV-2-reactive clones seen after vaccination appeared only after vaccination, which suggests priming specific to the vaccine. The study included relatively few convalescent patients and did not analyze early timepoints after natural infection. In convalescent patients, nearly all vaccine-specific clones (304 of 307) were found to be mono-reactive for SARS-CoV-2 spike rather than cross-reactive with common cold coronaviruses.

The CDR3 goes from the cysteine to the phenylalanine over 12 residues. Only CDR3 DNA is held: 36 bases, read in frame from base 1. Receptor libraries were prepared by PCR. DNA from cultured CD4+ T cells underwent TCR sequencing with the Oncomine TCR Beta short-read assay at the Johns Hopkins FTIC core. The QIAamp micro DNA kit was used to extract genomic DNA from the cultured CD4+ T cells. Oncomine TCR Beta libraries from cultured CD4+ T cells were pooled using unique dual indexes and sequenced on an Illumina iSeq 100. The study's own analysis went as follows. Non-productive sequences were removed, and CDR3s that did not start with C, did not end with F or W, or were shorter than 7 amino acids were discarded. The MANAFEST web application identified antigen-specific clonotypes by comparing peptide-stimulated wells against reference wells and other culture wells. Positive clones required FDR below 0.05, an odds ratio above 5, and productive frequency above 0.1% in at least two of three replicate wells. Clonotypes that were significantly expanded in both SARS-CoV-2 spike wells and at least one common cold coronavirus spike condition were defined as cross-reactive. Levenshtein distances (stringdist) and unrooted phylogenetic trees (ape) in R version 3.6.1 were used to assess CDR3 homology. In TCRdb, the public reads were trimmed at Q25 with fastp and aligned with MiXCR, with productive beta chains retained. Each entry is one CDR3 protein sequence, shown with its most common DNA and genes. The authors' filters were not applied to this entry. The sample records under 25,000 distinct CDR3 sequences, approximately 50% of which are singletons. Jointly, the top ten make up approximately 15% of the sample.

The treatment or condition tag for this specimen amounts to: approximately nine-day PBMC culture with coronavirus spike peptide pools or control peptides (ViraFEST assay). The ViraFEST assay, used in the study, expanded antigen-specific T cells with peptide pools and then identified the expanded clonotypes through TCR sequencing. The positive SARS-CoV-2 PCR tests of the convalescent patients were dated from March to December 2020, before the Alpha, Beta and Delta variants emerged in the United States. Each well held around 2 million PBMCs cultured in IMDM containing roughly 5% human AB serum and approximately 9.8 IU/ml IL-2, with roughly 9.2 ug/ml peptide pools added. On days 3 and 7, half of the culture medium was replaced with fresh IL-2-containing medium. After about 11 days of culture, CD4+ T cells were isolated by negative selection using the EasySep CD4+ T cell isolation kit. Ficoll-Paque Plus gradient centrifugation was used to isolate PBMCs from whole blood, and the isolated PBMCs were then either used fresh or cryopreserved at -140C. Triplicate wells were generally used for each culture condition.

A remark on this clonotype: This receptor's antigen is unknown. No quality values exist for individual bases; no much larger clone is one base distant.

This receptor was taken from a human donor with COVID-19. Source material: cultured CD4+ T cells from blood. The rearranged chain carries TRBV21-1 and TRBJ2-5; TRBD2, the table's D call, was not compared with the DNA. TRBV21-1 is described as a pseudogene. The DNA is TGTGCCAGCATCCCGCTCCTAAAGACCCAGTACTTC. This sequence encodes CASIPLLKTQYF.